This is a list of T cell receptor beta chains from one sample in a study of T cells in Graves' hyperthyroidism and ophthalmopathy. MiXCR, run by TCRdb on the multiplex PCR reads, gives a single entry per CDR3 protein. The data show around 500,000 distinct CDR3 sequences, 15% to 20% seen once. Sequences were obtained from blood. The receptors were sampled from a woman aged 25 to 39 with Graves' ophthalmopathy. Each CDR3 is given with its conserved first and last residue. Each record gives: D gene, V gene, J gene, clone size, CDR3 protein, CDR3 DNA. The D gene is left open where the match is weak. Only part of the rows carry a size: once, few, many, or a class if the clone is expanded.

d_gene: TRBD1
v_gene: TRBV12-3/TRBV12-4
j_gene: TRBJ2-2
abundance: many
CDR3aa: CASNTGQGAGGELFF
CDR3nt: TGTGCCAGCAACACGGGACAGGGGGCAGGTGGGGAGCTGTTTTTT

d_gene: TRBD1
v_gene: TRBV12-3/TRBV12-4
j_gene: TRBJ1-5
abundance: many
CDR3aa: CASSTTGGGGQPQHF
CDR3nt: TGTGCCAGCAGCACGACAGGGGGCGGAGGTCAGCCCCAGCATTTT

d_gene: NA
v_gene: TRBV7-9
j_gene: TRBJ2-7
abundance: few
CDR3aa: CASTIDSSEQYF
CDR3nt: TGTGCCAGCACCATCGACAGCAGCGAGCAGTACTTC

d_gene: NA
v_gene: TRBV7-9
j_gene: TRBJ2-6
abundance: NA
CDR3aa: CASSHQVTNVLTF
CDR3nt: TGTGCCAGCAGTCACCAGGTTACCAACGTCCTGACTTTC

d_gene: TRBD1
v_gene: TRBV7-3
j_gene: TRBJ2-5
abundance: few
CDR3aa: CASSPTGEGTQYF
CDR3nt: TGTGCCAGCAGTCCGACAGGGGAAGGGACCCAGTACTTC

d_gene: NA
v_gene: TRBV15
j_gene: TRBJ2-3
abundance: NA
CDR3aa: CATSRDPSTDTQYF
CDR3nt: TGTGCCACCAGCAGAGATCCCAGCACAGATACGCAGTATTTT

d_gene: TRBD2
v_gene: TRBV20-1
j_gene: TRBJ2-5
abundance: many
CDR3aa: CSAFPSGRRETQYF
CDR3nt: TGCAGTGCTTTTCCTAGCGGGAGGAGGGAGACCCAGTACTTC

d_gene: NA
v_gene: TRBV28
j_gene: TRBJ2-1
abundance: many
CDR3aa: CASSPPPLGFYNEQFF
CDR3nt: TGTGCCAGCAGTCCCCCGCCTCTAGGGTTCTACAATGAGCAGTTCTTC

d_gene: NA
v_gene: TRBV7-3
j_gene: TRBJ2-5
abundance: NA
CDR3aa: CASSPPGTGGETQYF
CDR3nt: TGTGCCAGTAGTCCCCCCGGGACCGGTGGGGAGACCCAGTACTTC

d_gene: NA
v_gene: TRBV7-6
j_gene: TRBJ2-5
abundance: NA
CDR3aa: CASSSASRMQETQYF
CDR3nt: TGTGCCAGCAGCTCCGCCTCTCGGATGCAAGAGACCCAGTACTTC

d_gene: NA
v_gene: TRBV6-2/TRBV6-3
j_gene: TRBJ2-7
abundance: NA
CDR3aa: CASSSTGPPYGQYF
CDR3nt: TGTGCCAGCAGTTCCACCGGGCCACCCTACGGGCAGTACTTC

d_gene: TRBD2
v_gene: TRBV20-1
j_gene: TRBJ2-1
abundance: NA
CDR3aa: CSAREASGRSYNEQFF
CDR3nt: TGCAGTGCTAGAGAGGCTAGCGGGAGGAGCTACAATGAGCAGTTCTTC

d_gene: TRBD1
v_gene: TRBV2
j_gene: TRBJ2-5
abundance: few
CDR3aa: CASSPWDTGAQYF
CDR3nt: TGTGCCAGCAGTCCCTGGGACACAGGGGCCCAGTACTTC

d_gene: NA
v_gene: TRBV12-3/TRBV12-4
j_gene: TRBJ2-3
abundance: many
CDR3aa: CASSEGSDTQYF
CDR3nt: TGTGCCAGCAGTGAAGGGTCAGATACGCAGTATTTT